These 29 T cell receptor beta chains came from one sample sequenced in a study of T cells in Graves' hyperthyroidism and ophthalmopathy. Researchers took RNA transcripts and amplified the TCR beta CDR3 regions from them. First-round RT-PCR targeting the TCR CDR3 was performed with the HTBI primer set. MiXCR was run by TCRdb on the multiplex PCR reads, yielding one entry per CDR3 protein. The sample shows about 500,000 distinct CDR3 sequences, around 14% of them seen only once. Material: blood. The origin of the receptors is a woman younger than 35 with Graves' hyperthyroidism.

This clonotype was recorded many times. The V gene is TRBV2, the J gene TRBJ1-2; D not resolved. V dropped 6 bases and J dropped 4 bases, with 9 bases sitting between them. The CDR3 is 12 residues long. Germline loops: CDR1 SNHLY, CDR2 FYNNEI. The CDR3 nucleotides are TGTGCCAGCAGGAACATCGGCTATGGCTACACCTTC. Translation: CASRNIGYGYTF. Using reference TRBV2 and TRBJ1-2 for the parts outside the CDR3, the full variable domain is EPEVTQTPSHQVTQMGQEVILRCVPISNHLYFYWYRQILGQKVEFLVSFYNNEISEKSEIFDDQFSVERPDGSNFTLKIRSTKLEDSAMYFCASRNIGYGYTFGSGTRLTVV.

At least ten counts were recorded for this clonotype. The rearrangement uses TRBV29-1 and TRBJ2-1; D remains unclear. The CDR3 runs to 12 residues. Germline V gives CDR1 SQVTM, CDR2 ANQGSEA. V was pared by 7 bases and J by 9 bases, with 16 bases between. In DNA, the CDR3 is TGCAGCGCTCAGCCGGAGAGTGGTGAGCAGTTCTTC. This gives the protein CSAQPESGEQFF.

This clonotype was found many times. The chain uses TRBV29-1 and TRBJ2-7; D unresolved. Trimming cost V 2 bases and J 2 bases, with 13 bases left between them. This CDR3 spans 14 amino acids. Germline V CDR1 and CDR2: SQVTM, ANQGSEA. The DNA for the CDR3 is TGCAGCGTTGAAATGGCAGACAACCCCTACGAGCAGTACTTC. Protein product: CSVEMADNPYEQYF.

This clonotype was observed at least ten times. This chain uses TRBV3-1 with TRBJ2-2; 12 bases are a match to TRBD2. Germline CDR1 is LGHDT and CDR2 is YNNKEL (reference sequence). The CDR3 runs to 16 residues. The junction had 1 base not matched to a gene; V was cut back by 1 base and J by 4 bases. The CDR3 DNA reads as TGTGCCAGCAGCCAAGCTAGCGGGAGGGGCACCGGGGAGCTGTTTTTT. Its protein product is CASSQASGRGTGELFF.

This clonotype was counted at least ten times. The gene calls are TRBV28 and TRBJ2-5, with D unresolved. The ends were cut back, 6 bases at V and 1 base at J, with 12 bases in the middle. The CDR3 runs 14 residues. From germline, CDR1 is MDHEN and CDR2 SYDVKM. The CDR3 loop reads CASSPHDLQETQYF. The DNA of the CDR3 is TGTGCCAGCAGCCCCCACGACCTCCAAGAGACCCAGTACTTC.

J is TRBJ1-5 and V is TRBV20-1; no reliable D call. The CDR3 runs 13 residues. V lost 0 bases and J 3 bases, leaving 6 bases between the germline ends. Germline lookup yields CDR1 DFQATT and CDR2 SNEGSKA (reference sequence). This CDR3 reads CSARDPSNQPQHF. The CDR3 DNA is TGCAGTGCTAGAGATCCCTCCAATCAGCCCCAGCATTTT.

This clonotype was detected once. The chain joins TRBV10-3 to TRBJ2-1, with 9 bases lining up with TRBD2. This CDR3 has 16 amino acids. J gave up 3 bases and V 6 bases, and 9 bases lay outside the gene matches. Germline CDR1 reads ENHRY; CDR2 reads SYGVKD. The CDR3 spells CAIREASGVYYNEQFF. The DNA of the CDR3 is TGTGCCATCAGAGAGGCTAGCGGGGTTTACTACAATGAGCAGTTCTTC.

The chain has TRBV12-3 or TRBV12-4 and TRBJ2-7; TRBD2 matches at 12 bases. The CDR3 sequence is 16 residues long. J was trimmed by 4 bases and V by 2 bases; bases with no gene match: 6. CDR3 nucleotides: TGTGCCAGCAGTTTACTAGCGGGAGGGCCAGGTTACGAGCAGTACTTC. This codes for CASSLLAGGPGYEQYF.

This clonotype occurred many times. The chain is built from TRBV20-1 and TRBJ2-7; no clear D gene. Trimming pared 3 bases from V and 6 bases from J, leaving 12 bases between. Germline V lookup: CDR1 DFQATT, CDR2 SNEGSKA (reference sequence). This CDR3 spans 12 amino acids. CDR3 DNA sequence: TGCAGTGCTAGGGAGACTTTGGGCGAGCAGTACGTC. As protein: CSARETLGEQYV.

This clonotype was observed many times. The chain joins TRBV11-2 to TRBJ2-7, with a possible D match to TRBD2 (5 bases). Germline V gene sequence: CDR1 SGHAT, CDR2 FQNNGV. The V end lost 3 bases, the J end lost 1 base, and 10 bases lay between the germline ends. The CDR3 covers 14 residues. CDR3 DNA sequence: TGTGCCAGCAGCTTTGGAGGCGAATCCTACGAGCAGTACTTC. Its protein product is CASSFGGESYEQYF. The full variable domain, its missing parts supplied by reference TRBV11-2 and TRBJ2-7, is EAGVAQSPRYKIIEKRQSVAFWCNPISGHATLYWYQQILGQGPKLLIQFQNNGVVDDSQLPKDRFSAERLKGVDSTLKIQPAKLEDSAVYLCASSFGGESYEQYFGPGTRLTVT.

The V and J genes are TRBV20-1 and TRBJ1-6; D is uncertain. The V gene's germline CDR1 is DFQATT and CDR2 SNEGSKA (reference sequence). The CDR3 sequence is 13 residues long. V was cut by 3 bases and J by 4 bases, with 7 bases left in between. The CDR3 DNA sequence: TGCAGTGCTAGGGGCGAATATAATTCACCCCTCCACTTT. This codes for CSARGEYNSPLHF.

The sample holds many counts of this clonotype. CDR3 nucleotide sequence: TGTGCCTGTGAGCCCGGCTCCAAAAACATTCAGTACTTC. Translated: CACEPGSKNIQYF. The chain carries TRBV30 and TRBJ2-4; D is unresolved. CDR1 is GTSNPN, CDR2 SVGIG, per germline (reference sequence). This CDR3 has 13 residues. V shed 6 bases and J shed 2 bases, with 11 bases lying between them. The whole variable domain, remainder taken from reference TRBV30 and TRBJ2-4, is SQTIHQWPATLVQPVGSPLSLECTVEGTSNPNLYWYRQAAGRGLQLLFYSVGIGQISSEVPQNLSASRPQDRQFILSSKKLLLSDSGFYLCACEPGSKNIQYFGAGTRLSVL.

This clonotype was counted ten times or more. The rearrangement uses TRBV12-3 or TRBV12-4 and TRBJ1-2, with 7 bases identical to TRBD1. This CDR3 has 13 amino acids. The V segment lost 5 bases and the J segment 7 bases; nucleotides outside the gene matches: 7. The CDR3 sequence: CASSAATGLGYTF. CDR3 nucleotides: TGTGCCAGCAGTGCCGCGACAGGGCTTGGCTACACCTTC.

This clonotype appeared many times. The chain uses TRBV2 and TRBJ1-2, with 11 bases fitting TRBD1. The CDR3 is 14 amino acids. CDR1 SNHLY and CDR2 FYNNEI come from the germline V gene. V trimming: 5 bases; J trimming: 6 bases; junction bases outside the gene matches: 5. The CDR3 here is CASSPGQGAHGYTF. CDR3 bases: TGTGCCAGCAGTCCTGGACAGGGGGCACATGGCTACACCTTC.

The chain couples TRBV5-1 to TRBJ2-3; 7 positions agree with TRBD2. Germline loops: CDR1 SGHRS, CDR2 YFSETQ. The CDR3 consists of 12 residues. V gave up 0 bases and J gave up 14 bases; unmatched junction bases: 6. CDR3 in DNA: TGCGCCAGCAGCTTGGAGGGGAGGGATCGGTATTTT. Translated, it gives CASSLEGRDRYF.

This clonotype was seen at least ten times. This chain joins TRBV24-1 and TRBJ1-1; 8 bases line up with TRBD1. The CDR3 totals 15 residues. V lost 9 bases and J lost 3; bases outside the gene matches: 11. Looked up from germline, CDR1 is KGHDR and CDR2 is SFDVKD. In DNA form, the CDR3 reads TGTGCCACCGCGGAGACAGGACAGGGCCACACTGAAGCTTTCTTT. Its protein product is CATAETGQGHTEAFF.

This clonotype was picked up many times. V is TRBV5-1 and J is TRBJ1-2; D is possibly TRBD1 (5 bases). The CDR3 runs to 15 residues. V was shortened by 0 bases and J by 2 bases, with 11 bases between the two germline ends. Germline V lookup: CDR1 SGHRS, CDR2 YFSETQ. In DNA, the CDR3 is TGCGCCAGCAGCTTGGCAGGGCAGAGAAACTATGGCTACACCTTC. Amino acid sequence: CASSLAGQRNYGYTF. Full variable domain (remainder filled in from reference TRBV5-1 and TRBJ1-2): KAGVTQTPRYLIKTRGQQVTLSCSPISGHRSVSWYQQTPGQGLQFLFEYFSETQRNKGNFPGRFSGRQFSNSRSEMNVSTLELGDSALYLCASSLAGQRNYGYTFGSGTRLTVV.

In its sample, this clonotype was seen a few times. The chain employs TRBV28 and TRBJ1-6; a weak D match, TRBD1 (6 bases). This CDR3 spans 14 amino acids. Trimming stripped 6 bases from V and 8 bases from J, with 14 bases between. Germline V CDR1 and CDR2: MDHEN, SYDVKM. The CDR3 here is CASSQSRGYSPLHF. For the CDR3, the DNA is TGTGCCAGCAGCCAGAGCAGGGGTTATTCACCCCTCCACTTT.

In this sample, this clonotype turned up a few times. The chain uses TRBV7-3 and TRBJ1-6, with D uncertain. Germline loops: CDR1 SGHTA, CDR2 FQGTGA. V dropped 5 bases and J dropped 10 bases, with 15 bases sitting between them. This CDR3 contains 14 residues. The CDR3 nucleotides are TGTGCCAGCAGCCATGGGTTGTCGGGGTCACCCCTCCACTTT. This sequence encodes CASSHGLSGSPLHF.

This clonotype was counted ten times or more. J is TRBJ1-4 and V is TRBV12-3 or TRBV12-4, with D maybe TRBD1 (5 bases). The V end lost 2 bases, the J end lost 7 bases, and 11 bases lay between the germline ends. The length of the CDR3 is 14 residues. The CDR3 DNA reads TGTGCCAGCAGTTTAATGGGGACGTCTGAAAAACTGTTTTTT. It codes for CASSLMGTSEKLFF.

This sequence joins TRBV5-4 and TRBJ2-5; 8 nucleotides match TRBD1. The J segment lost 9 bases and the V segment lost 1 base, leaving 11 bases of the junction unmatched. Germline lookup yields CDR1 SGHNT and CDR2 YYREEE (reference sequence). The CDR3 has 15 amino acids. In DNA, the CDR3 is TGTGCCAGCAGCTTGCGGGCAGGGGGCCACGGTGCCCAGTACTTC. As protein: CASSLRAGGHGAQYF.

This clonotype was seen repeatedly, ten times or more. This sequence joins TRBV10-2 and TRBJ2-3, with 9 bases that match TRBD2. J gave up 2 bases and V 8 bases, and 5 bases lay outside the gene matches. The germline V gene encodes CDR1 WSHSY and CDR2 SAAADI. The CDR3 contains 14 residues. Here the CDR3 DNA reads TGCGCCAGCCGACTAGCGGAGGACACAGATACGCAGTATTTT. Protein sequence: CASRLAEDTDTQYF.

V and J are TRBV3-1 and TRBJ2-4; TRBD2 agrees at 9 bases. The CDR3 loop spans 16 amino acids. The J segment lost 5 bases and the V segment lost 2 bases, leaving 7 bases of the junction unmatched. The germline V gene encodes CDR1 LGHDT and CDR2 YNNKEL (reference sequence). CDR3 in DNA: TGTGCCAGCAGCCAACAGCTAGCGGGATTGGAAAACATTCAGTACTTC. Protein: CASSQQLAGLENIQYF.

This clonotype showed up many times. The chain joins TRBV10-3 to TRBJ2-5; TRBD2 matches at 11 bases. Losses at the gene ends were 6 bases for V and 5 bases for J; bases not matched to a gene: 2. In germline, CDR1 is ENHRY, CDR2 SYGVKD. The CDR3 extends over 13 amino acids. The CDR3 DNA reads TGTGCCATCAGACTAGCGGGAGTTGAGACCCAGTACTTC. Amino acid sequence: CAIRLAGVETQYF.

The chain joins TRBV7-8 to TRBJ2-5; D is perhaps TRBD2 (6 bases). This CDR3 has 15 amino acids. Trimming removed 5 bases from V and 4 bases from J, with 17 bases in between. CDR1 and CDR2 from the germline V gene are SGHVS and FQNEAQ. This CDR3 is CASSRPGTGPETQYF. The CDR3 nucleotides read TGTGCCAGCAGCCGTCCCGGGACTGGCCCAGAGACCCAGTACTTC.

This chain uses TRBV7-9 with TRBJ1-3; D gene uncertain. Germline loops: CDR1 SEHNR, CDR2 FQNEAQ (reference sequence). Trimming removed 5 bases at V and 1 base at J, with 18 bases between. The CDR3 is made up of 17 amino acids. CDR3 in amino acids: CASSPSTRPSSGNTIYF. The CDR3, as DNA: TGTGCCAGCAGCCCATCGACACGGCCGTCATCTGGAAACACCATATATTTT.

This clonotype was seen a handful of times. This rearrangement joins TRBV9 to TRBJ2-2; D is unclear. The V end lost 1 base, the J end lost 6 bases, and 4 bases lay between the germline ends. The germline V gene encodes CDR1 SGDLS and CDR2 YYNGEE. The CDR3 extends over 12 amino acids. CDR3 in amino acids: CASSVWSGELFF. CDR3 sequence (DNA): TGTGCCAGCAGCGTATGGTCCGGGGAGCTGTTTTTT. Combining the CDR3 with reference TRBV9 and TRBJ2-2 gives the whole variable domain DSGVTQTPKHLITATGQRVTLRCSPRSGDLSVYWYQQSLDQGLQFLIQYYNGEERAKGNILERFSAQQFPDLHSELNLSSLELGDSALYFCASSVWSGELFFGEGSRLTVL.

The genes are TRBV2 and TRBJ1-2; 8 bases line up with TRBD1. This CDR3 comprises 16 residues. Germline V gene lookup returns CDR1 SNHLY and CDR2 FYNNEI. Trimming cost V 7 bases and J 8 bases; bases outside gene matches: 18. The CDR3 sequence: CASTPGQGGLYSGYTF. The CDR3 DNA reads TGTGCCAGCACTCCCGGACAGGGCGGACTCTATAGCGGCTACACCTTC.

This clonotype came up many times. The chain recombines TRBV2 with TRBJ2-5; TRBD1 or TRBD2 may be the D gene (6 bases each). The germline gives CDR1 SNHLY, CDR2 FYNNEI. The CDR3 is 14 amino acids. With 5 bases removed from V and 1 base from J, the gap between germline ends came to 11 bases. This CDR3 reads CASSFGGPQETQYF. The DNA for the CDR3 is TGTGCCAGCAGTTTCGGGGGCCCCCAAGAGACCCAGTACTTC.